Below are 3 T cell receptor beta chains sequenced from a single sample in a study of STAT3 mutations in large granular lymphocyte leukemia. Their recognized antigens are unknown. Points from the study as a whole: In T-cell large granular lymphocyte leukemia, about half of patients showed multiple immunodominant subclonotypes.

Sequenced by immunoSEQ multiplex PCR; TCRdb stores in-frame clones only, minus some. The data contain about 42,000 clones, around 80% of them seen just once; the ten biggest clones take up more than 0.35%. The material sequenced was PBMCs. Source of these receptors: a human donor with T large granular lymphocyte leukemia. Some clones in this sample may be carry-over from other donors' samples.

J is TRBJ2-2 and V is TRBV5-4; D gene ambiguous. There are 12 residues in the CDR3. Germline V gene sequence: CDR1 SGHNT, CDR2 YYREEE (reference sequence). V was pared by 0 bases and J by 3 bases, with 0 bases between. The CDR3: CASSLDTGELFF. CDR3 DNA: TGTGCCAGCAGCTTGGACACCGGGGAGCTGTTTTTT.

This clone turned up a few times. This chain joins TRBV6-5 and TRBJ2-3; 9 bases are a match to TRBD2. Germline CDR1 is MNHEY and CDR2 is SVGAGI. The length of the CDR3 is 15 residues. V lost 2 bases, J lost 4 bases, and 4 bases stayed unmatched. The CDR3 is CASSYGTSPSDTQYF. CDR3 sequence (DNA): TGTGCCAGCAGTTACGGGACTAGCCCCTCAGATACGCAGTATTTT.

The rearrangement joins TRBV18 to TRBJ2-5; D could derive from TRBD1 or TRBD2 (5 bases each). There are 15 residues in the CDR3. The ends were cut back, 3 bases at V and 5 bases at J, with 16 bases in the middle. Germline V lookup: CDR1 KGHSH, CDR2 LQKENI. CDR3 in DNA: TGTGCCAGCTCACCTCTATTTCGGGGCGAGGAGACCCAGTACTTC. Its translation: CASSPLFRGEETQYF.